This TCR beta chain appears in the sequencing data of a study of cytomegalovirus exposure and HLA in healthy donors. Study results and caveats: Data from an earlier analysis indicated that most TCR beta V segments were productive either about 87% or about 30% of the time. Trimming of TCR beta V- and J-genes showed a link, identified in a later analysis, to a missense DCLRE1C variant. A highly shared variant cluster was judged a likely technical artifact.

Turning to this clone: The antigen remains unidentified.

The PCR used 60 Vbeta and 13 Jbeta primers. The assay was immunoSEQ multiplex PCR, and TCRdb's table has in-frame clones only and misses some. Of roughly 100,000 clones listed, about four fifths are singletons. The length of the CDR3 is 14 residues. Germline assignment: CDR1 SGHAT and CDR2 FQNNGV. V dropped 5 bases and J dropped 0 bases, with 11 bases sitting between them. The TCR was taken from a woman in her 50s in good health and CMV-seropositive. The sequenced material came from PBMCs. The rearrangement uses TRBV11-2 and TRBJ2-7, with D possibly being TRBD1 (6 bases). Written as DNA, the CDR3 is TGTGCCAGCAGCGTGGGGGCCGACTCCTACGAGCAGTACTTC. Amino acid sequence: CASSVGADSYEQYF.